The entry below describes one T cell receptor (beta chain). This clonotype is a singleton in its sample. Its antigen remains unidentified. No base quality values were provided; no much bigger clone lies one nucleotide off. The germline V gene encodes CDR1 LGHDT and CDR2 YNNKEL (reference sequence). Germline trimming amounts to 1 base on V and 9 bases on J, with 6 as the count of junction bases outside the gene matches. From its cysteine to its phenylalanine, the CDR3 spans 14 amino acids. The only DNA kept is the CDR3, 42 bases in frame from the first base. Ficoll-Paque density gradient centrifugation was the method used to isolate PBMCs. Sequencing used an Illumina NovaSeq 6000. TCRalpha and TCRbeta cDNA libraries were constructed by 5'RACE with constant-segment primers, with sample barcodes and unique molecular identifiers being introduced. RNA was extracted from every sample with Trizol reagent. Library amplification was performed in two PCR steps, and a second sample barcode and Illumina TruSeq adapters were introduced in the second step. The libraries were sequenced on an Illumina NovaSeq using 2 x 150 bp paired-end reads. In the paper's pipeline: With migec v1.2.7, reads were demultiplexed and then collapsed into UMI-guided consensus sequences. Using mixcr v2.1.11, UMI consensuses were aligned to TRA and TRB V and J templates and then assembled into clonotypes. A clonotype was counted as expanded or contracted only if both edgeR and NoisET called the change significant, with noise models trained on biological replicates. For edgeR calls, a false discovery rate-adjusted p below 0.01 and a log2 fold-change threshold of 1 were applied. As an exploratory analysis of dynamics, PCA with hierarchical clustering was applied to max-normalized trajectories of the 1000 most abundant clonotypes. The CD4 or CD8 phenotype of responding clones was assigned using the separately sequenced CD4+ and CD8+ repertoires. TCRdb's own reprocessing of the public reads used fastp at Q25 and MiXCR and kept productive beta chains. Rows are unified per CDR3 protein, each entry keeping the most common DNA and genes. The authors' filters were not applied to this entry. The sample contains hundreds of thousands of distinct CDR3 sequences, about 22% of them found a single time. Roughly 8.1% of the sample rests with the top ten.

The data stem from a study of T-cell memory formation after mild COVID-19 (dated by TCRdb to the early 2020s). A note on the overall study: TCR sequence clusters from the two donors were largely donor specific. Longitudinal TCRalpha and TCRbeta repertoire sequencing tracked T-cell clones expanding and contracting after mild COVID-19 in a couple of donors. Two young, previously healthy adult volunteers made up the cohort, one male and one female.

The full study reports these points: Some responding clones were found in pre-infection memory, which suggests that pre-existing cross-reactive memory T cells took part in the SARS-CoV-2 response. Contracting CD4+ clones turned up mainly in the CM and EM memory subsets, whereas EMRA was where CD8+ clones were enriched. SARS-CoV-2 specificity was not confirmed for the second-wave clones peaking on day 37. Balanced CD4/CD8 phenotypes were observed for clones contracting from day 15 to 85, whereas a bias towards CD4+ was observed for a second wave of clones expanding from day 15 to 37. Only two mild cases were covered in the study, and larger cohorts including severe cases with pre-infection samples were considered necessary.

This clonotype originated in an adult woman who had mild COVID-19 (a few samples of this study predate the infection). The sample titles of this study are shuffled in the database, so cell type and time point are left out; the donor was told from shared clones. The chain is assembled from TRBV3-1 and TRBJ2-1; TRBD1 aligns with 7 central bases. Sequencing was performed on PBMCs or a T cell subset sorted from them (not recorded which). The DNA sequence is given as TGTGCCAGCAGCCAAGGACAGGGTGTGGGTGAGCAGTTCTTC. This yields the protein CASSQGQGVGEQFF.